One sample yielded the 20 T cell receptor beta chains listed below, sequenced in a study of blood T cell repertoires in COVID-19 (TCRdb year 2020). To prepare the library, the immunoSEQ multiplex PCR assay was applied. In its TCRdb copy, this immuneACCESS table keeps in-frame sequences only and misses some clones. Where compared with another copy, unresolved V genes explain less than half of these, and the others have no known cause. Recorded for this sample are roughly 140,000 clones; around nine tenths of them occurred a single time. 4.3% of the sample is in the top ten clones. Source material: peripheral blood. The receptors stem from a woman between 35 and 50 years old with acute or convalescent COVID-19.

V usage is TRBV7-2 and J usage is TRBJ1-5; no clear D gene. The CDR3 is 16 residues long. Germline V gene lookup returns CDR1 SGHTA and CDR2 FQGNSA. V lost 4 bases and J 0 bases, leaving 13 bases between the germline ends. The CDR3 loop is CASSSGRGFSNQPQHF. The CDR3 region has the DNA TGTGCCAGCAGCTCCGGACGGGGTTTTAGCAATCAGCCCCAGCATTTT. Supplemented by reference TRBV7-2 and TRBJ1-5, the full variable domain reads GAGVSQSPSNKVTEKGKDVELRCDPISGHTALYWYRQSLGQGLEFLIYFQGNSAPDKSGLPSDRFSAERTGGSVSTLTIQRTQQEDSAVYLCASSSGRGFSNQPQHFGDGTRLSIL.

The chain carries TRBV19 and TRBJ1-3, with D possibly TRBD1 on 5 matching bases. CDR1 and CDR2 (germline): LNHDA, SQIVND (reference sequence). Trimming took off 4 bases at V and 2 bases at J, with 9 bases between the two ends. There are 14 residues in the CDR3. The CDR3 DNA reads TGTGCCAGTAGTAGACAGAGTACTGGAAACACCATATATTTT. Protein: CASSRQSTGNTIYF. Together with reference TRBV19 and TRBJ1-3, the CDR3 gives the full variable domain: DGGITQSPKYLFRKEGQNVTLSCEQNLNHDAMYWYRQDPGQGLRLIYYSQIVNDFQKGDIAEGYSVSREKKESFPLTVTSAQKNPTAFYLCASSRQSTGNTIYFGEGSWLTVV.

In this sample, this clone turned up once. This rearrangement joins TRBV30 to TRBJ2-2; tentative D call: TRBD2 (5 bases). The CDR3 extends over 14 amino acids. Germline CDR1 reads GTSNPN; CDR2 reads SVGIG (reference sequence). Trimming pared 0 bases from V and 7 bases from J, leaving 12 bases between. The CDR3 DNA is TGTGCCTGGAGTGTACGGCAGGCGGGCGGGGAGCTGTTTTTT. Protein: CAWSVRQAGGELFF.

This chain links TRBV28 with TRBJ1-2, with 7 nucleotides matching TRBD1. V was clipped by 3 bases and J by 4 bases; unmatched bases: 8. The CDR3 is 15 amino acids. Germline-derived CDR1 and CDR2 are MDHEN and SYDVKM. The chain's CDR3 is CASSFLPGQLYGYTF. The CDR3 DNA sequence: TGTGCCAGCAGTTTCCTTCCGGGACAGCTCTATGGCTACACCTTC.

This rearrangement joins TRBV2 to TRBJ2-1, with 9 nucleotides matching TRBD1. In germline, CDR1 is SNHLY, CDR2 FYNNEI. The J segment lost 6 bases and the V segment lost 6 bases, leaving 9 bases of the junction unmatched. The CDR3 runs 15 residues. The CDR3 spells CASRRTGVGANEQFF. CDR3 nucleotides: TGTGCCAGCAGGAGGACAGGGGTTGGGGCCAATGAGCAGTTCTTC.

This clone has just one count. This rearrangement joins TRBV7-9 to TRBJ2-1, with 8 positions matching TRBD1. The CDR3 has 17 residues. Per germline, CDR1 SEHNR and CDR2 FQNEAQ (reference sequence). With V trimmed by 2 bases and J by 5 bases, 11 bases remained unmatched. The DNA for the CDR3 is TGTGCCAGCAGCTTAAAGGCCGCAGGGGGCGAAAACAATGAGCAGTTCTTC. Translated, it gives CASSLKAAGGENNEQFF.

The rearrangement uses TRBV19 and TRBJ2-7; TRBD1 might be the D (6 bases). The V and J ends lost 5 bases and 8 bases respectively, with 25 bases between them. The CDR3 is made up of 16 amino acids. Germline lookup yields CDR1 LNHDA and CDR2 SQIVND (reference sequence). CDR3 sequence (DNA): TGTGCCAGTAGTCCCTCCCCGGGACACACCGGCGGAAAGCAGTACTTC. Translating it yields CASSPSPGHTGGKQYF.

This clone showed up just a few times. V and J are TRBV3-1 (or the pseudogene TRBV3-2) and TRBJ2-7; 8 bases are shared with TRBD2. This CDR3 is 17 amino acids long. Per the germline V gene, CDR1 is LGHDT and CDR2 is YNNKEL (reference sequence). Trimming at V came to 0 bases and at J to 6 bases, leaving 13 bases not matched to a gene. The DNA for the CDR3 is TGTGCCAGCAGCCAAGATAAATGGGTAGCGGGGCCTCGCGAGCAGTACTTC. Translated: CASSQDKWVAGPREQYF.

This chain links TRBV7-3 with TRBJ1-6; 7 bases fit TRBD1. After removal of 3 bases from V and 6 bases from J, the junction contained 2 bases not matched to a gene. The length of the CDR3 is 14 residues. Germline CDR1 SGHTA, CDR2 FQGTGA. The CDR3 reads CASSFQGGNSPLHF. The CDR3 nucleotides are TGTGCCAGCAGCTTCCAGGGGGGTAATTCACCCCTCCACTTT. Variable domain in full (rest from reference TRBV7-3 and TRBJ1-6): GAGVSQTPSNKVTEKGKYVELRCDPISGHTALYWYRQSLGQGPEFLIYFQGTGAADDSGLPNDRFFAVRPEGSVSTLKIQRTERGDSAVYLCASSFQGGNSPLHFGNGTRLTVT.

The chain joins TRBV18 to TRBJ2-5; 14 nucleotides line up with TRBD2. Germline CDR1 is KGHSH and CDR2 is LQKENI. Unmatched junction bases numbered 6, after V lost 5 bases and J lost 4 bases. The CDR3 runs 16 residues. This CDR3 reads CASSLPGTSGRETQYF. As DNA, the CDR3 is TGTGCCAGCTCATTACCCGGGACTAGCGGGAGAGAGACCCAGTACTTC. Looking up the rest from reference TRBV18 and TRBJ2-5 gives the full variable domain: NAGVMQNPRHLVRRRGQEARLRCSPMKGHSHVYWYRQLPEEGLKFMVYLQKENIIDESGMPKERFSAEFPKEGPSILRIQQVVRGDSAAYFCASSLPGTSGRETQYFGPGTRLLVL.

The V gene is TRBV18, the J gene TRBJ2-5; 7 nucleotides line up with TRBD1. V lost 4 bases and J lost 2; bases outside the gene matches: 1. In germline, CDR1 is KGHSH, CDR2 LQKENI. There are 13 residues in the CDR3. CDR3 region: CASSRGQQETQYF. The CDR3 region has the DNA TGTGCCAGCTCACGGGGACAGCAAGAGACCCAGTACTTC. The whole variable domain, remainder taken from reference TRBV18 and TRBJ2-5, is NAGVMQNPRHLVRRRGQEARLRCSPMKGHSHVYWYRQLPEEGLKFMVYLQKENIIDESGMPKERFSAEFPKEGPSILRIQQVVRGDSAAYFCASSRGQQETQYFGPGTRLLVL.

Concerning this clone itself: A read error may produce the germline difference seen at one junction end. The gene calls are TRBV10-3 and TRBJ1-1, with 8 bases lining up with TRBD1. Germline values: CDR1 ENHRY, CDR2 SYGVKD. The CDR3 runs to 15 residues. The DNA of the CDR3 is TGTGCCATCAGTGAGTCTCGGGACAGGAACGCTGAAGCTTTCTTT. Protein product: CAISESRDRNAEAFF.

The rearrangement uses TRBV28 and TRBJ1-2, with 9 nucleotides matching TRBD1. Germline V gene sequence: CDR1 MDHEN, CDR2 SYDVKM. This CDR3 contains 14 residues. V was clipped by 6 bases and J by 7 bases; unmatched bases: 9. CDR3 nucleotide sequence: TGTGCCAGCAGCCCCGCTGGGACAGGGAGTGGCTACACCTTC. Amino acids: CASSPAGTGSGYTF.

The genes are TRBV6-2 or TRBV6-3 and TRBJ2-7; 8 bases line up with TRBD1. V was pared by 4 bases and J by 2 bases, with 13 bases of the junction left unmatched. The CDR3 extends over 17 amino acids. The germline CDR1 and CDR2 sequences are MNHEY and SVGEGT. The CDR3: CASSSRTKTGDTYEQYF. The CDR3 region has the DNA TGTGCCAGCAGTTCCCGAACGAAGACAGGGGATACCTACGAGCAGTACTTC.

The V and J genes are TRBV7-2 and TRBJ1-4; 7 bases agree with TRBD1. Germline V gene data show CDR1 as SGHTA and CDR2 as FQGNSA. V lost 4 bases to trimming and J lost 5 bases; unmatched junction nucleotides: 7. This CDR3 has 15 amino acids. The CDR3 loop reads CASSSQGGANEKLFF. Here the CDR3 DNA reads TGTGCCAGCAGCTCCCAGGGGGGCGCGAATGAAAAACTGTTTTTT.

Turning to this clone: Other nucleotide sequences from this sample produce the same CDR3. CDR3 in amino acids: CASSHGEGGGYTF. Written as DNA, the CDR3 is TGTGCCAGCAGCCACGGAGAAGGAGGCGGCTACACCTTC. This rearrangement joins TRBV3-1 (or the pseudogene TRBV3-2) to TRBJ1-2, with unresolved D. Per the germline V gene, CDR1 is LGHDT and CDR2 is YNNKEL (reference sequence). V was clipped by 3 bases and J by 8 bases, with 13 bases between them. CDR3 length: 13 residues.

The chain uses TRBV11-2 and TRBJ1-4; D is ambiguous. Trimming took 0 bases from V and 7 from J, leaving 6 bases between them. Germline loops: CDR1 SGHAT, CDR2 FQNNGV. This CDR3 is built from 13 residues. CDR3 sequence reads: CASSLDFSEKLFF. The CDR3 DNA follows: TGTGCCAGCAGCTTAGATTTTAGTGAAAAACTGTTTTTT.

This chain's CDR3 is CASSLTGRTLSSYNSPLHF. The CDR3 coding sequence is TGTGCCAGCAGTTTGACAGGGCGTACTCTGAGCTCCTATAATTCACCCCTCCACTTT. The chain joins TRBV27 to TRBJ1-6; 7 positions agree with TRBD1. Germline V gene data show CDR1 as MNHEY and CDR2 as SMNVEV (reference sequence). Trimming cost V 3 bases and J 0 bases; bases outside gene matches: 11. CDR3 length: 19 residues.

The CDR3 DNA is TGTGCCAGCAGTCGCAGACAGGGGGACTATGGCTACACCTTC. Translation gives CASSRRQGDYGYTF. The chain is built from TRBV6-6 and TRBJ1-2; 9 positions match TRBD1. The CDR3 runs to 14 residues. Germline assignment: CDR1 MNHNY and CDR2 SVGAGI (reference sequence). V was clipped by 5 bases and J by 3 bases; unmatched bases: 4.

The gene calls are TRBV21-1 and TRBJ2-1; whether TRBD2, the table's D call, matches the DNA was not checked. TRBV21-1 is shown as a pseudogene. The CDR3 length is 16 residues. The DNA for the CDR3 is TGTGCCAGCAGCCAAGTCAAACTAGCTTCTTACAATGAGCAGTTCTTC. This translates into CASSQVKLASYNEQFF.